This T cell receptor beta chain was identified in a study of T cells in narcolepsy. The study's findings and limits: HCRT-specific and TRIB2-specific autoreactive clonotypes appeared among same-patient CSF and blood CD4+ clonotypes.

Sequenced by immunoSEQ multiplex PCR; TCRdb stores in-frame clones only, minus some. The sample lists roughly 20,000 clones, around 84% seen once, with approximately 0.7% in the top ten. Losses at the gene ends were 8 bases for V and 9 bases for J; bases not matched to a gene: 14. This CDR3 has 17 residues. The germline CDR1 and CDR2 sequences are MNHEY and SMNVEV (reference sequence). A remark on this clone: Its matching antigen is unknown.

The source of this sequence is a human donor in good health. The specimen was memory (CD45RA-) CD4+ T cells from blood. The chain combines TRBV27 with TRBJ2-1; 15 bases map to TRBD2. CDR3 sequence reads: CASLPSRTSGRAVEQFF. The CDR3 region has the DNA TGTGCCAGCCTCCCTAGCCGGACTAGCGGGAGGGCGGTTGAGCAGTTCTTC.